Here is one T cell receptor (beta chain) with its context. These data come from a study of blood T cell repertoires in COVID-19. On the study more broadly: Researchers got acute and convalescent COVID-19 samples from the United States, Italy and Spain. PBMCs, B-cell-depleted T cells, or T cells were the source of the cDNA or gDNA that made up the material.

Germline V gene sequence: CDR1 LGHNA, CDR2 YSLEER. The CDR3 totals 13 residues. V shed 1 base and J 13 bases; nucleotides not matched to a gene: 6. As originally analysed: Reference gene primer amplification in the assay estimated nucleated cell counts. Sequenced by immunoSEQ multiplex PCR; TCRdb stores in-frame clones only, minus some. V, J and clone size were drawn from that table, and D and trimming were deduced from the DNA. The sample records roughly 700,000 clones, 85% to 90% being singletons. Material for sequencing was peripheral blood. The chain links TRBV4-3 to TRBJ1-1; 10 positions match TRBD1. The TCR originated in a woman under 30 with acute or convalescent COVID-19. In DNA form, the CDR3 reads TGCGCCAGCAGCCAAGCCGGGACAGGGGCCTGTTTCTTT. Its translation is CASSQAGTGACFF.